Included here is one T cell receptor (beta chain) sequence, with context. Its antigen is unknown. Other nucleotide sequences in the sample specify the same CDR3. It was via CD45RO/CCR7/CD25/CD127/CD95/CD27 that CD4+ naive, central memory, regulatory and stem cell-like memory cells were sorted. The purity of all sorted populations exceeded 95%. This CDR3 region has 10 residues. CDR1 and CDR2 from the germline V gene are SQVTM and ANQGSEA. Trimming pared 7 bases from V and 1 base from J, leaving 4 bases between. This entry is derived from a study of beta chain features in type 1 diabetes. Whole-study findings and limits: There was a moderate but significant shortening of TCRB CDR3s in all four CD4+ subsets of Type 1 diabetes patients.

TCRB transcripts that were expressed got sequenced, as all of the isolated RNA had been reverse transcribed. TCRdb's copy holds only in-frame clones and misses some; the assay was immunoSEQ multiplex PCR. The profile covers 200,000 to 300,000 clones, with under 70% appearing a single time and about 0.05% taken by the ten largest. V usage is TRBV29-1 and J usage is TRBJ1-1; D not resolved. The sample comprised naive CD4+ T cells from blood. The TCR was taken from a man aged 25-40 years in good health. The CDR3 DNA follows: TGCAGCGGAGGGAACACTGAAGCTTTCTTT. Translation gives CSGGNTEAFF.